The rows below give T cell receptor beta chains drawn from one sample of a study of cytomegalovirus exposure and HLA in healthy donors. Clones were read by immunoSEQ multiplex PCR, and TCRdb kept only the in-frame ones, dropping some. Of roughly 150,000 clones listed, approximately 80% were seen once; the top ten hold 5% to 6.5%. The sequenced sample consisted of PBMCs. The receptors here all came from a man younger than 45 in good health and CMV-seropositive. The CDR3 runs from the conserved cysteine through the conserved F or W. Each record gives: V gene, clone size, J gene, D gene, CDR3 protein, CDR3 DNA. A D gene is named only where the DNA matches it firmly. Expanded clones are given a class, and other clones once, few, many or no size at all.

TRBV30	NA	TRBJ2-5	NA	CAWSGLIQETQYF	TGTGCCTGGAGTGGCCTAATCCAAGAGACCCAGTACTTC
TRBV5-1	once	TRBJ2-3	TRBD2	CASSFLLAGGPSTDTQYF	TGCGCCAGCAGCTTCCTTCTAGCGGGAGGGCCAAGCACAGATACGCAGTATTTT
TRBV7-2	NA	TRBJ2-5	NA	CASSPRRGAGETQYF	TGTGCCAGCAGCCCACGCCGGGGGGCCGGAGAGACCCAGTACTTC
TRBV2	NA	TRBJ2-2	NA	CASSLGEGANTGELFF	TGTGCCAGCAGCCTAGGGGAGGGGGCGAACACCGGGGAGCTGTTTTTT
TRBV19	NA	TRBJ1-1	NA	CASSISIGEKAFF	TGTGCCAGTAGTATCTCCATAGGGGAAAAAGCTTTCTTT
TRBV6-5	NA	TRBJ2-3	NA	CASSSGRGRYTDTQYF	TGTGCCAGCAGTTCGGGGCGGGGACGATACACAGATACGCAGTATTTT
TRBV27	NA	TRBJ1-3	NA	CASSLVPVGGTGNTIYF	TGTGCCAGCAGTTTAGTTCCCGTCGGAGGAACTGGAAACACCATATATTTT
TRBV6-1	NA	TRBJ2-3	TRBD2	CASSEVAGGPDTQYF	TGTGCCAGCAGTGAAGTAGCGGGAGGGCCAGATACGCAGTATTTT
TRBV6-1	NA	TRBJ1-5	TRBD1	CASSGQGYSISNQPQHF	TGTGCCAGCAGTGGACAGGGCTACTCAATTAGCAATCAGCCCCAGCATTTT
TRBV6-1	NA	TRBJ2-7	NA	CASSGRGVPREQYF	TGTGCCAGCAGTGGCAGGGGGGTCCCGCGCGAGCAGTACTTC
TRBV28	NA	TRBJ1-5	TRBD1	CASSLTGNSGPQHF	TGTGCCAGCAGTTTGACAGGGAACTCGGGGCCCCAGCATTTT
TRBV28	once	TRBJ1-6	NA	CASSPTTGYNSPLHF	TGTGCCAGCAGTCCCACGACAGGATATAATTCACCCCTCCACTTT
TRBV7-9	once	TRBJ1-6	TRBD1	CASTARGTGGTKDSPLHF	TGTGCCAGCACCGCGCGTGGGACAGGGGGAACAAAGGATTCACCCCTCCACTTT
TRBV7-6	NA	TRBJ2-1	NA	CASSSPGFYNEQFF	TGTGCCAGCAGCTCCCCAGGTTTTTACAATGAGCAGTTCTTC
TRBV6-4	NA	TRBJ2-3	TRBD1	CASSDTGGGPDTQYF	TGTGCCAGCAGTGATACAGGGGGCGGGCCAGATACGCAGTATTTT
TRBV6-1	once	TRBJ2-3	TRBD2	CASSRLAGDTDTQYF	TGTGCCAGCAGTAGACTAGCGGGAGACACAGATACGCAGTATTTT
TRBV5-1	NA	TRBJ2-1	TRBD1	CASSSQGTGQGGNEQFF	TGCGCCAGCAGTTCGCAGGGTACGGGACAGGGGGGCAATGAGCAGTTCTTC
TRBV4-1	NA	TRBJ2-5	NA	CASSQETSGWVRETQYF	TGCGCCAGCAGCCAAGAGACCAGCGGGTGGGTGCGGGAGACCCAGTACTTC
TRBV5-8	NA	TRBJ1-1	TRBD1	CASSLEDRGLLTEAFF	TGTGCCAGCAGCTTGGAGGACAGGGGGCTCCTGACTGAAGCTTTCTTT
TRBV6-4	NA	TRBJ2-3	TRBD1	CASSAGQGADTQYF	TGTGCCAGCAGTGCAGGACAGGGGGCAGATACGCAGTATTTT
TRBV15	NA	TRBJ2-6	NA	CATSRVTGTLSGANGLTF	TGTGCCACCAGCAGAGTAACCGGTACCCTCTCTGGGGCCAACGGCCTGACTTTC
TRBV23-1	NA	TRBJ2-1	TRBD2	CASRVWGGDEQFF	TGCGCCAGCAGGGTTTGGGGGGGAGATGAGCAGTTCTTC